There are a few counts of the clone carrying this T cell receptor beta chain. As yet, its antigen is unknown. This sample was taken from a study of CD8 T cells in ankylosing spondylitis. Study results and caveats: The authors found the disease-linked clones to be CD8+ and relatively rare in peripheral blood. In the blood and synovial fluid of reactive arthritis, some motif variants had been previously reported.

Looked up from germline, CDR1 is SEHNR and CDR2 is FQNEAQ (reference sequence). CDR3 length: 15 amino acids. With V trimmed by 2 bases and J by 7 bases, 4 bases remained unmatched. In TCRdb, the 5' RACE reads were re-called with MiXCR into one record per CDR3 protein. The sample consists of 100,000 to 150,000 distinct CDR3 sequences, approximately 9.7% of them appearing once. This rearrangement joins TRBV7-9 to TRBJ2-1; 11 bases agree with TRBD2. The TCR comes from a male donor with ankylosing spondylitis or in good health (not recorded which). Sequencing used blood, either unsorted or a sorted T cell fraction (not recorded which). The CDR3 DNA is TGTGCCAGCAGCTTACGGACTAGCGGGTCGAATGAGCAGTTCTTC. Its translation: CASSLRTSGSNEQFF.